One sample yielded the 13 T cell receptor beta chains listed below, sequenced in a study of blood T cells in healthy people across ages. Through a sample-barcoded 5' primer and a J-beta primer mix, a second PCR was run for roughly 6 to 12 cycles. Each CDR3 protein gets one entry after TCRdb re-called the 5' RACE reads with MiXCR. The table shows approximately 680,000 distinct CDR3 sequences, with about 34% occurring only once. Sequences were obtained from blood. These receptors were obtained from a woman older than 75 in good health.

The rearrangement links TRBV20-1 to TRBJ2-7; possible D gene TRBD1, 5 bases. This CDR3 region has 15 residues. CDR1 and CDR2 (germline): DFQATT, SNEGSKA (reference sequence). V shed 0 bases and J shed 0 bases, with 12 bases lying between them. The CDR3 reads CSARDPDKSSYEQYF. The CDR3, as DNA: TGCAGTGCTAGAGATCCGGACAAGAGCTCCTACGAGCAGTACTTC.

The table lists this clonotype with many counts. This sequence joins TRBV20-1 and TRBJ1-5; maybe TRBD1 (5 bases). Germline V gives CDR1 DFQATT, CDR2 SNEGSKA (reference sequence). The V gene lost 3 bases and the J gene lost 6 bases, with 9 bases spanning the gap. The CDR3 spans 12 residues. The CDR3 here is CSASYGAQPQHF. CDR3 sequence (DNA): TGCAGTGCTAGTTACGGGGCTCAGCCCCAGCATTTT.

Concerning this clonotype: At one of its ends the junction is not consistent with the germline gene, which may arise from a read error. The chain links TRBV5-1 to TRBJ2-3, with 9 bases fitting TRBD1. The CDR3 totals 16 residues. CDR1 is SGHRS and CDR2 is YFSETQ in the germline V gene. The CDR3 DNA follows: TGCGCCAGCAGCTCTGGGGGGACAGGGTGGACAGATGCGCAGTATTTT. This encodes CASSSGGTGWTDAQYF.

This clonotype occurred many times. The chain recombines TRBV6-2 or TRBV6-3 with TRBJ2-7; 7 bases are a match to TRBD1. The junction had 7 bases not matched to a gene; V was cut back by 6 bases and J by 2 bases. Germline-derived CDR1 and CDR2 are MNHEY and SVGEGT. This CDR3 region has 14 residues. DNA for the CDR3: TGTGCCAGCAGCCTAACAGGGGACCCCTACGAGCAGTACTTC. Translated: CASSLTGDPYEQYF.

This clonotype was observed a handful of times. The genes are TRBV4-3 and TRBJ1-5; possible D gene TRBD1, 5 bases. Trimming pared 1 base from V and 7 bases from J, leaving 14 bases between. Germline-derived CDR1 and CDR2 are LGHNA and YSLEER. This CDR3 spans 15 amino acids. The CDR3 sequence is CASSQVPRAGQPQHF. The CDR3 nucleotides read TGCGCCAGCAGCCAAGTCCCAAGGGCAGGGCAGCCCCAGCATTTT.

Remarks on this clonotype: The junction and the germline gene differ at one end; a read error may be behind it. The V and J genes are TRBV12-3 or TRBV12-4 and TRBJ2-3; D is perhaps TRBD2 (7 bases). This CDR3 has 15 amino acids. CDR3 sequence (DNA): TGTGCCAGCAGTCTATGGGGGGGGCCGGCAGATACGCAATATTTT. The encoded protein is CASSLWGGPADTQYF.

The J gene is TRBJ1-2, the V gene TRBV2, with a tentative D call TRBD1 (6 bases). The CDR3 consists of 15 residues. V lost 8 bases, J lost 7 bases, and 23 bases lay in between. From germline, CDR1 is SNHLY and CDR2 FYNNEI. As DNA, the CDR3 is TGTGCCAGCCTACCCTCCCAGGAGACAGGTCCTGGCTACACCTTC. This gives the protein CASLPSQETGPGYTF.

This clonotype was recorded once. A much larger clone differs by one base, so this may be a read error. CDR3 DNA sequence: TGTGCCAGCAGCTTAAGTTCCAGGCGCACAGATACGCAGTATTTT. This translates into CASSLSSRRTDTQYF. The chain combines TRBV7-3 with TRBJ2-3; D unclear. The CDR3 runs to 15 residues. The V and J ends lost 1 base and 1 base respectively, with 9 bases between them. Germline CDR1 SGHTA, CDR2 FQGTGA.

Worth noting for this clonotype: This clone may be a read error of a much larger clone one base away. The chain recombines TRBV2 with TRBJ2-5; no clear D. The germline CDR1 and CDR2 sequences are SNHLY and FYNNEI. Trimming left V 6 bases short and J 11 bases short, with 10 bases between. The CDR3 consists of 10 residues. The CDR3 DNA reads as TGTGCCAGCAGGACAAATGAGCAGTACTTC. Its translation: CASRTNEQYF.

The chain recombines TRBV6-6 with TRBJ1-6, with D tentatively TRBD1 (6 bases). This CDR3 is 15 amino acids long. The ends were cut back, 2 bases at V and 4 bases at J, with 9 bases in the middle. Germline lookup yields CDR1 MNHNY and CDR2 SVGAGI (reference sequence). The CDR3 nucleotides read TGTGCCAGCAGTTACGCCGGACAGTATAATTCACCCCTCCACTTT. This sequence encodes CASSYAGQYNSPLHF.

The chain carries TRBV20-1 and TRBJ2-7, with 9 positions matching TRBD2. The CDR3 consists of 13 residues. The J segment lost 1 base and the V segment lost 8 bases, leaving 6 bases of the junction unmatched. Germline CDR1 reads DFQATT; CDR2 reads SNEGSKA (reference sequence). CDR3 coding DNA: TGCAGTCCCCTAGCGGGACTGTCCTACGAGCAGTACTTC. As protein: CSPLAGLSYEQYF.

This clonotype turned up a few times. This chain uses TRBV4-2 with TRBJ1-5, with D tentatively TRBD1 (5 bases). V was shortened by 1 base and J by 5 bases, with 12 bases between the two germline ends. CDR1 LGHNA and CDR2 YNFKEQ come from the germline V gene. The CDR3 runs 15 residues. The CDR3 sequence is CASSQVWDGDQPQHF. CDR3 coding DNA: TGTGCCAGCAGCCAAGTATGGGACGGAGATCAGCCCCAGCATTTT.

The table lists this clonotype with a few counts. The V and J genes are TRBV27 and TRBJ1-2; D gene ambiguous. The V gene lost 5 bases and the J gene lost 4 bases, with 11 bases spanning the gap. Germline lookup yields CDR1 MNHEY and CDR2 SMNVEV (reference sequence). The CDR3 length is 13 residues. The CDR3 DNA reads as TGTGCCAGCAGTCAGAGGGAGAGCTATGGCTACACCTTC. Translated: CASSQRESYGYTF.